This T cell receptor (beta chain) came from a study of CD8 T cells in Susac syndrome. Random hexamers primed reverse transcription of about 0.5 to 1 ug RNA. The amplification used immunoSEQ multiplex PCR on TCR beta CDR3; it spanned 54 Vbeta and 13 Jbeta. TCRdb passed the immunoSEQ multiplex PCR reads through MiXCR, listing each CDR3 protein once. The table has around 280,000 distinct CDR3 sequences, about 92% seen once. CDR1 and CDR2 from the germline V gene are SGDLS and YYNGEE. This CDR3 has 17 amino acids. The ends lost 0 bases at V and 2 bases at J; junction bases unmatched: 6. TCR beta from blood CD8+ and CD4+ T cells was sequenced. Stable or active relapsing-remitting multiple sclerosis, untreated and meeting revised McDonald criteria, defined the controls. TEMRA cells underwent FACS enrichment and CD8+ and CD4+ T cells underwent negative isolation.

Material for sequencing was CD4+ T cells from PBMCs. The sequence was collected from a human donor with multiple sclerosis. The chain is built from TRBV9 and TRBJ2-3; 10 bases map to TRBD2. This CDR3 reads CASSVAIAGGYTDTQYF. The CDR3 coding sequence is TGTGCCAGCAGCGTAGCAATAGCGGGGGGTTACACAGATACGCAGTATTTT. The whole variable domain, filled in from reference TRBV9 and TRBJ2-3, reads DSGVTQTPKHLITATGQRVTLRCSPRSGDLSVYWYQQSLDQGLQFLIQYYNGEERAKGNILERFSAQQFPDLHSELNLSSLELGDSALYFCASSVAIAGGYTDTQYFGPGTRLTVL.